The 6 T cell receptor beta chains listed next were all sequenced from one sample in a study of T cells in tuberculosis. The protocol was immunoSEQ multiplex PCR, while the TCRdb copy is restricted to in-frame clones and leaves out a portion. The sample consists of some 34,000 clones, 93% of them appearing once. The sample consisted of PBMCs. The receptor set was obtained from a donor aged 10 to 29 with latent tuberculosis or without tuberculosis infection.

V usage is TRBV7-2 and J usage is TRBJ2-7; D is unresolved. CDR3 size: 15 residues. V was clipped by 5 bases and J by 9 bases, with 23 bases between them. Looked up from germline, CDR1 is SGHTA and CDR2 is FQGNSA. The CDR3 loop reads CASSGAMQLRLGQYF. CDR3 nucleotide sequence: TGTGCCAGCAGCGGAGCCATGCAGCTGCGTTTAGGGCAGTACTTC.

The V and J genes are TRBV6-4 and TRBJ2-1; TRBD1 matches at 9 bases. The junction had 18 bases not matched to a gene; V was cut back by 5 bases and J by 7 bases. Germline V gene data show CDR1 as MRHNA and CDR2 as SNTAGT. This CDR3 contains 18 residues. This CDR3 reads CASSRSQHRGLLLNEQFF. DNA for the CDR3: TGTGCCAGCAGTCGGTCCCAGCACAGGGGGCTATTATTGAATGAGCAGTTCTTC.

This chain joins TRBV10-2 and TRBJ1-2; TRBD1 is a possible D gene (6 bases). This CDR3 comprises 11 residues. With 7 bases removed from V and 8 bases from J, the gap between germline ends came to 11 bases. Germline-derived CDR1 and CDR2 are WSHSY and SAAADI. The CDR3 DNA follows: TGCGCCAGCACAGGGGTCGGAGGCTACACCTTC. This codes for CASTGVGGYTF.

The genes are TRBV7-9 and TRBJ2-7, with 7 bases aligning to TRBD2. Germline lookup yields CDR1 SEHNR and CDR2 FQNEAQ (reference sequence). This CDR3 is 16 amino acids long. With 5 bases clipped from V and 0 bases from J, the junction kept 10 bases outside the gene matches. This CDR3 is CASSSPGGSSSYEQYF. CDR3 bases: TGTGCCAGCAGCAGCCCGGGGGGTTCCAGCTCCTACGAGCAGTACTTC.

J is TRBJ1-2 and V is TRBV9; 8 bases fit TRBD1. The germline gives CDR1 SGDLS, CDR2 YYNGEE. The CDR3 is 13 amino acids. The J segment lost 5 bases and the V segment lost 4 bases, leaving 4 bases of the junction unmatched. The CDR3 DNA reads TGTGCCAGCAGCTCGGACAGGGTTTATGGCTACACCTTC. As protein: CASSSDRVYGYTF.

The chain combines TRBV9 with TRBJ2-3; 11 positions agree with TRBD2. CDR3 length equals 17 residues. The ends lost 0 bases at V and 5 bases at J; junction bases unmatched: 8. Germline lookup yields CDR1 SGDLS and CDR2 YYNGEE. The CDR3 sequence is CASSVDGSGGAIDTQYF. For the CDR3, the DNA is TGTGCCAGCAGCGTAGATGGTAGCGGGGGGGCAATAGATACGCAGTATTTT.